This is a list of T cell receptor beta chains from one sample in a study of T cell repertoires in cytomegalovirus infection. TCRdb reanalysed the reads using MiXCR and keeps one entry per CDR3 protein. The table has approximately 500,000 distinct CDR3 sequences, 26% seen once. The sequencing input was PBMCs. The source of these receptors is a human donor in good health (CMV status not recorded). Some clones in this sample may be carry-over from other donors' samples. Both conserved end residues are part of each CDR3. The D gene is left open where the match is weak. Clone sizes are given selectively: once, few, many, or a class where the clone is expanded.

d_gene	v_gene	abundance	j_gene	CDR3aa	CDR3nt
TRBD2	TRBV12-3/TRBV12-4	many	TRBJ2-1	CASSFTSGSLNEQFF	TGTGCCAGCAGTTTTACTAGCGGGAGTTTAAATGAGCAGTTCTTC
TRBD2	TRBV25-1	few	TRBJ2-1	CASSSIPPSGIGEQFF	TGTGCCAGCAGCTCAATCCCCCCTAGCGGGATAGGTGAGCAGTTCTTC
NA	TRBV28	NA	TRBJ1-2	CASSLSGEGTYGYTF	TGTGCCAGCAGTTTATCAGGGGAGGGGACCTATGGCTACACCTTC
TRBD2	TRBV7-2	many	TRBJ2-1	CASSLGLAGVAEQFF	TGTGCCAGCAGCTTAGGACTAGCGGGAGTGGCTGAGCAGTTCTTC
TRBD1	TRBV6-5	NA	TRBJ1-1	CASSYSQGATEAFF	TGTGCCAGCAGTTACTCTCAGGGGGCCACTGAAGCTTTCTTT
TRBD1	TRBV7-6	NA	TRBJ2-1	CASSLDNRGRQFF	TGTGCCAGCAGCTTAGACAACAGGGGACGGCAGTTCTTC
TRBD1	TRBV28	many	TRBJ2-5	CASRLRQGRVQETQYF	TGTGCCAGCAGGCTCCGACAGGGAAGGGTCCAAGAGACCCAGTACTTC
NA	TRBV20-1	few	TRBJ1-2	CSASNQDGHGYTF	TGCAGTGCTAGTAATCAGGATGGTCATGGCTACACCTTC
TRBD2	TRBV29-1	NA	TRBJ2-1	CSVTTSETYNEQFF	TGCAGCGTCACGACTAGCGAAACCTACAATGAGCAGTTCTTC
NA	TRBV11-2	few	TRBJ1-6	CASSLARYSPLHF	TGTGCCAGCAGCTTAGCTCGGTATTCACCCCTCCACTTT
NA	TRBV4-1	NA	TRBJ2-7	CASSQVGRTYEQYF	TGCGCCAGCAGCCAAGTTGGCCGCACCTACGAGCAGTACTTC
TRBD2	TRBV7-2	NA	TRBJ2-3	CASSLIAGGESTQYF	TGTGCCAGCAGCTTAATAGCGGGAGGCGAGAGCACGCAGTATTTT
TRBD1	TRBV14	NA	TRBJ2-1	CASSPGRGRDTYNEQFF	TGTGCCAGCAGCCCGGGCAGGGGGCGAGATACCTACAATGAGCAGTTCTTC
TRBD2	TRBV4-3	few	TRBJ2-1	CASSQDLGLVGNEQFF	TGCGCCAGCAGCCAAGATTTAGGACTAGTGGGCAATGAGCAGTTCTTC
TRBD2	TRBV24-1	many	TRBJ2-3	CATSAGASGSMDTQYF	TGTGCCACCAGTGCTGGGGCTAGCGGGAGTATGGATACGCAGTATTTT
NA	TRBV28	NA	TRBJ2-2	CVSSSLTNTGELFF	TGTGTCAGCAGTTCACTTACGAACACCGGGGAGCTGTTTTTT
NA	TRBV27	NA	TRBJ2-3	CASSIYRRTDTQYF	TGTGCCAGCAGTATTTATCGACGCACAGATACGCAGTATTTT
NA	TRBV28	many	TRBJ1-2	CASSSIPPGLIDSNYGYTF	TGTGCCAGCAGTTCAATCCCTCCGGGCCTCATTGACTCTAACTATGGCTACACCTTC
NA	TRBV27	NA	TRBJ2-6	CASSFEAPRATGANVLTF	TGTGCCAGCAGTTTCGAGGCTCCTAGGGCGACTGGGGCCAACGTCCTGACTTTC
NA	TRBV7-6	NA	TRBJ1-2	CASSGPGVGYTF	TGTGCCAGCAGCGGACCCGGGGTGGGCTACACCTTC
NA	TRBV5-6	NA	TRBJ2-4	CASSSQRSAKNIQYF	TGTGCCAGCAGCTCCCAGCGGAGTGCCAAAAACATTCAGTACTTC
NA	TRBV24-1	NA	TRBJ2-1	CATSDLRGSYNEQFF	TGTGCCACCAGTGATTTGCGTGGCAGTTACAATGAGCAGTTCTTC
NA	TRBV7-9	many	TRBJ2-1	CASSLTQPYNEQFF	TGTGCCAGCAGCTTGACGCAACCTTACAATGAGCAGTTCTTC
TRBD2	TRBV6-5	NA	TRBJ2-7	CASSYTTKGTSSYEQYF	TGTGCCAGCAGTTACACCACAAAAGGGACTAGCTCCTACGAGCAGTACTTC
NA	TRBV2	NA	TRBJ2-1	CASTDQHSYNEQFF	TGTGCCAGCACTGATCAACACTCCTACAATGAGCAGTTCTTC
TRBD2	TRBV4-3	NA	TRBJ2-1	CASSQARLAGIHNEQFF	TGCGCCAGCAGCCAGGCCCGACTAGCGGGGATCCACAATGAGCAGTTCTTC
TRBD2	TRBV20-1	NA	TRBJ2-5	CSASRPTSGKETQYF	TGCAGTGCTAGCCGCCCGACTAGCGGGAAGGAGACCCAGTACTTC
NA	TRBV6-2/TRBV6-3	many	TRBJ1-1	CASSYSSGLAEAFF	TGTGCCAGCAGTTACTCGAGTGGTCTCGCTGAAGCTTTCTTT
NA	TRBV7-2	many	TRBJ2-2	CASSLGGTRGGELFF	TGTGCCAGCAGCTTAGGCGGGACCCGGGGCGGGGAGCTGTTTTTT
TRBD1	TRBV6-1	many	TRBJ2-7	CASRPGQGTNEQYF	TGTGCCAGCAGGCCGGGACAGGGAACCAACGAGCAGTACTTC
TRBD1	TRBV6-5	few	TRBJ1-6	CASRTGSSYNSPLHF	TGTGCCAGTCGGACAGGGAGCTCCTATAATTCACCCCTCCACTTT
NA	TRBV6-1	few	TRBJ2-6	CASSGTVTSGANVLTF	TGTGCCAGCAGCGGGACTGTCACTTCTGGGGCCAACGTCCTGACTTTC
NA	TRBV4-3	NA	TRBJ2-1	CASGSQRSSYNEQFF	TGCGCCAGCGGAAGTCAACGAAGCTCCTACAATGAGCAGTTCTTC
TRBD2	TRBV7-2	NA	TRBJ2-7	CASSLVTSGRAYEQYF	TGTGCCAGCAGCTTAGTAACTAGCGGGAGGGCCTACGAGCAGTACTTC
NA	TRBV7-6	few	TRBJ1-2	CASSLPGTSYGYTF	TGTGCCAGCAGCTTACCGGGGACATCTTATGGCTACACCTTC
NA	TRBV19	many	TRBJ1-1	CASSMGSEVSMNTEAFF	TGTGCCAGTAGTATGGGTTCGGAGGTAAGCATGAACACTGAAGCTTTCTTT
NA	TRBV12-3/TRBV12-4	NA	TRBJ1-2	CASSVSGGGYGYTF	TGTGCCAGCAGTGTATCGGGGGGGGGCTATGGCTACACCTTC
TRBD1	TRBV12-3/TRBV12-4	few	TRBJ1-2	CASSRGQGARGYTF	TGTGCCAGCAGTCGGGGACAGGGGGCGAGGGGCTACACCTTC
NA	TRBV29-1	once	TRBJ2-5	CSTRDSANGQETQYF	TGCAGCACCCGGGACTCCGCCAATGGGCAAGAGACCCAGTACTTC
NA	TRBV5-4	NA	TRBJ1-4	CASSLGTPRVGEKLFF	TGTGCCAGCAGCTTGGGGACGCCTAGGGTCGGGGAAAAACTGTTTTTT
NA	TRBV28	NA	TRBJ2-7	CASSLYGSVYEQYF	TGTGCCAGCAGTTTATACGGGAGTGTCTACGAGCAGTACTTC
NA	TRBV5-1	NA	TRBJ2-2	CASKPDTRWTGELFF	TGCGCCAGCAAGCCGGACACCCGATGGACCGGGGAGCTGTTTTTT
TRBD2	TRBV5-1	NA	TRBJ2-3	CASSLSSGGPTDTQYF	TGCGCCAGCAGCTTGTCTTCGGGAGGGCCCACAGATACGCAGTATTTT
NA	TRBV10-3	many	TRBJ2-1	CAISTSAELGYNEQFF	TGTGCCATCAGTACCTCAGCGGAGCTAGGCTACAATGAGCAGTTCTTC
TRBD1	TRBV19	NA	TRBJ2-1	CASSGNSGTAQFF	TGTGCCAGTAGTGGCAATTCCGGGACAGCCCAGTTCTTC
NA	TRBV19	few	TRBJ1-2	CASSTRTANGGYTF	TGTGCCAGTAGTACCCGGACAGCAAATGGCGGCTACACCTTC
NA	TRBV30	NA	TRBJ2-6	CAWSRGQFSSGANVLTF	TGTGCCTGGAGTCGAGGGCAGTTTAGCTCTGGGGCCAACGTCCTGACTTTC
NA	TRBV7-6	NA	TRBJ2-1	CASSSRRDYNEQFF	TGTGCCAGCAGCTCACGTAGAGATTACAATGAGCAGTTCTTC
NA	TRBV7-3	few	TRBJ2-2	CASSRTREGELFF	TGTGCCAGCAGCCGAACGAGAGAAGGGGAGCTGTTTTTT
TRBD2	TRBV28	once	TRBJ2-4	CATLLGTSGGGKNIQYF	TGTGCCACCCTTCTTGGGACTAGCGGGGGAGGGAAAAACATTCAGTACTTC
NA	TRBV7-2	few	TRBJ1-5	CASSRFDNQPQHF	TGTGCCAGCAGCCGGTTTGACAATCAGCCCCAGCATTTT
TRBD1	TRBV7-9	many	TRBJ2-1	CASVGQAYNEQFF	TGTGCCAGCGTGGGACAGGCCTACAATGAGCAGTTCTTC
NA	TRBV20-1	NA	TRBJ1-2	CSAVRRTDYGYTF	TGCAGTGCCGTGCGGAGGACAGACTATGGCTACACCTTC
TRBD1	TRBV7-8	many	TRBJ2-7	CASSFGTGGNEQYF	TGTGCCAGCAGCTTCGGGACAGGGGGCAACGAGCAGTACTTC